This T cell receptor (beta chain) was obtained from a study of cytomegalovirus exposure and HLA in healthy donors. Study results and limitations: In a later analysis, at a false discovery rate of 0.05, 15,000 to 20,000 TCR beta sequences matched HLA alleles.

Primers included in the PCR were 60 Vbeta and 13 Jbeta primers. TCRdb's copy holds only in-frame clones and misses some; the assay was immunoSEQ multiplex PCR. The profile shows roughly 250,000 clones, approximately 80% of them singletons. Note on this clone: As yet, its antigen is unknown.

Germline V CDR1 and CDR2: SNHLY, FYNNEI. CDR3 size: 14 residues. The origin of this receptor is a girl aged 2-10 years in good health and CMV-seronegative. V gene TRBV2 combines with J gene TRBJ2-5; no reliable D call. With the DNA end fitting TRBJ2-7 better, the J assignment may be wrong. The sequencing input was PBMCs. The CDR3 is CASSVDAFTYEQYF. The CDR3, as DNA: TGTGCCAGCAGTGTTGATGCCTTCACCTACGAGCAGTACTTC.